The clone carrying this T cell receptor (beta chain) was seen a few times. J was trimmed by 4 bases and V by 0 bases; bases with no gene match: 6. The germline V gene encodes CDR1 GTSNPN and CDR2 SVGIG (reference sequence). The CDR3 has 14 amino acids. The data stem from a study of identical twins. TCRdb called the 5' RACE reads again in MiXCR, with one record for every CDR3 protein. The sample carries 200,000 to 250,000 distinct CDR3 sequences, roughly 12% recorded once. This same sample was also taken into another study, of yellow fever vaccine responses in identical twins.

Material: memory (CD45RO+) T cells sorted from blood. This TCR came from a woman under 30 in good health. V is TRBV30 and J is TRBJ2-7; 7 bases are a match to TRBD2. The CDR3 sequence is CAWSVPARGYEQYF. CDR3 bases: TGTGCCTGGAGTGTACCAGCGCGGGGGTACGAGCAGTACTTC.